The present T cell receptor (beta chain) was sequenced within a study of cytomegalovirus exposure and HLA in healthy donors. In regard to this clone: Antigen: not known.

Findings and limits, study-wide: As a later analysis revealed, most CMV-associated TCR beta chains appeared HLA-restricted.

PCR employed 60 Vbeta and 13 Jbeta primers. Clones were read by immunoSEQ multiplex PCR, and TCRdb kept only the in-frame ones, dropping some. The sample holds 110,000 or so clones, around 82% seen once. The source of this sequence is a woman aged 30 to 39 in good health and CMV-seropositive. Sequencing was carried out using PBMCs.

CDR3 in DNA: TGTGCCAGCAGCTCCCGGGACAGGGCCCTGACCCTCCACTTT. Protein sequence: CASSSRDRALTLHF. The gene calls are TRBV11-3 and TRBJ1-6; 9 bases fit TRBD1. The trim removed 4 bases at V and 14 bases at J, leaving 9 bases unmatched. The CDR3 extends over 14 amino acids. Germline CDR1 SGHNT, CDR2 YENEEA.